This paragraph reports one T cell receptor (beta chain). Antigen: not known. 13 Jbeta primers and 60 Vbeta primers were used for the PCR. Sequenced by immunoSEQ multiplex PCR; TCRdb stores in-frame clones only, minus some. The table has 160,000 or so clones, about 80% seen once; the top ten hold 1.3%. The CDR3 consists of 13 residues. The germline V and J ends were trimmed by 7 bases and 8 bases, with 12 bases remaining between them. The V gene's germline CDR1 is MNHNS and CDR2 SASEGT. This sample is drawn from a study of cytomegalovirus exposure and HLA in healthy donors. Findings of the study overall: TCR association rates varied by HLA locus in a later analysis, with DRB1 highest and HLA-C lowest.

This clonotype originated in a man in his thirties or forties in good health and CMV-seronegative. The specimen was PBMCs. V is TRBV6-1 and J is TRBJ1-6; tentative D call: TRBD1 (5 bases). CDR3 loop: CASTQGDYSPLHF. CDR3 coding DNA: TGTGCCAGCACCCAAGGGGATTATTCACCCCTCCACTTT.